One and the same sample provided the 30 T cell receptor beta chains below, sequenced in a study of response to subunit inactivated influenza vaccine. TCRdb redid the calling of the RT-PCR reads with MiXCR, one entry per CDR3 protein. The repertoire consists of roughly 190,000 distinct CDR3 sequences, with around 15% occurring once and the leading ten covering approximately 30%. The source was CD8+ T cells sorted from PBMCs, collected about 5 days after vaccination. The receptors come from a man in his forties or fifties who received an inactivated influenza vaccine.

This clonotype was counted a few times. The chain has TRBV2 and TRBJ1-6; D is unresolved. The germline V gene encodes CDR1 SNHLY and CDR2 FYNNEI. V lost 8 bases, J lost 0 bases, and 11 bases lay in between. This CDR3 comprises 15 residues. CDR3 bases: TGTGCCAGCGATTTGGACGTCTCCTATAATTCACCCCTCCACTTT. This codes for CASDLDVSYNSPLHF.

This clonotype showed up just a few times. The chain recombines TRBV30 with TRBJ1-2; TRBD1 is a possible D gene (5 bases). This CDR3 spans 14 amino acids. Germline V gene lookup returns CDR1 GTSNPN and CDR2 SVGIG (reference sequence). The ends were cut back, 2 bases at V and 0 bases at J, with 10 bases in the middle. CDR3 residues: CAWSLRGTNYGYTF. DNA for the CDR3: TGTGCCTGGAGTTTACGGGGGACTAACTATGGCTACACCTTC.

This clonotype was seen a handful of times. The chain has TRBV11-2 and TRBJ2-1; possible D gene TRBD2, 5 bases. CDR3 size: 16 residues. Between the trimmed V and J ends, which lost 1 base and 2 bases, there was a span of 12 bases. CDR1 SGHAT and CDR2 FQNNGV come from the germline V gene. DNA of the CDR3: TGTGCCAGCAGCTTAGGCCCCCGGACTCCCTACAATGAGCAGTTCTTC. Amino acids: CASSLGPRTPYNEQFF.

The V and J genes are TRBV29-1 and TRBJ2-1; a weak D match, TRBD2 (6 bases). Germline CDR1 and CDR2: SQVTM and ANQGSEA. This CDR3 is built from 16 residues. The CDR3 nucleotides are TGCAGTCTAGAGCCGCCCGGGGGACTGTTGTACAATGAGCAGTTCTTC. Amino acids: CSLEPPGGLLYNEQFF.

The chain recombines TRBV7-9 with TRBJ2-1; the match to TRBD1 covers 7 bases. Trimming took 1 base from V and 6 from J; bases not matched to a gene: 12. The CDR3 loop spans 17 amino acids. Germline assignment: CDR1 SEHNR and CDR2 FQNEAQ (reference sequence). CDR3 region: CASSLGTGTAFSNEQFF. The CDR3 nucleotides read TGTGCCAGCAGCTTAGGAACGGGGACAGCCTTTTCCAATGAGCAGTTCTTC.

In its sample, this clonotype was seen a few times. The chain couples TRBV6-1 to TRBJ2-2; 8 bases are a match to TRBD2. CDR3 length equals 14 residues. V shed 6 bases, J shed 1 base, and the junction held 1 base outside the gene matches. The V gene's germline CDR1 is MNHNS and CDR2 SASEGT. CDR3 sequence reads: CASRSGRNTGELFF. In DNA form, the CDR3 reads TGTGCCAGCAGGAGCGGGAGGAACACCGGGGAGCTGTTTTTT.

The V and J genes are TRBV6-2 or TRBV6-3 and TRBJ2-5, with D unclear. Germline loops: CDR1 MNHEY, CDR2 SVGEGT. V was cut by 10 bases and J by 5 bases, with 17 bases left in between. This CDR3 is built from 13 residues. This CDR3 reads CATEASTEETQYF. The CDR3 DNA follows: TGTGCCACCGAAGCTTCTACCGAGGAGACCCAGTACTTC.

This clonotype was seen a handful of times. V gene TRBV6-5 combines with J gene TRBJ1-1; D gene unclear. V gave up 4 bases and J gave up 0 bases, with 9 bases separating them. CDR1 MNHEY and CDR2 SVGAGI come from the germline V gene. The CDR3 spans 14 residues. CDR3 protein: CASSSTSMNTEAFF. CDR3 DNA sequence: TGTGCCAGCAGTTCTACGTCAATGAACACTGAAGCTTTCTTT.

The chain joins TRBV7-9 to TRBJ2-2; D possibly uses TRBD1 or TRBD2 (5 bases each). The CDR3 loop spans 17 amino acids. Looked up from germline, CDR1 is SEHNR and CDR2 is FQNEAQ (reference sequence). Trimming pared 3 bases from V and 0 bases from J, leaving 14 bases between. The CDR3 protein is CASSFWGSYANTGELFF. The CDR3 DNA reads as TGTGCCAGCAGCTTTTGGGGGTCGTACGCGAACACCGGGGAGCTGTTTTTT. The whole variable domain, remainder taken from reference TRBV7-9 and TRBJ2-2, is DTGVSQNPRHKITKRGQNVTFRCDPISEHNRLYWYRQTLGQGPEFLTYFQNEAQLEKSRLLSDRFSAERPKGSFSTLEIQRTEQGDSAMYLCASSFWGSYANTGELFFGEGSRLTVL.

This rearrangement joins TRBV11-1 to TRBJ2-7; TRBD1 matches at 11 bases. V shed 4 bases and J 0 bases; nucleotides not matched to a gene: 11. The CDR3 has 18 amino acids. CDR1 is SGHAT and CDR2 is FQDESV in the germline V gene (reference sequence). CDR3 nucleotides: TGTGCCAGCAGCTCGAGTAGGACAGGGGGCATACCCTCCTACGAGCAGTACTTC. Residues: CASSSSRTGGIPSYEQYF. Full variable domain (missing parts from reference TRBV11-1 and TRBJ2-7): EAEVAQSPRYKITEKSQAVAFWCDPISGHATLYWYRQILGQGPELLVQFQDESVVDDSQLPKDRFSAERLKGVDSTLKIQPAELGDSAMYLCASSSSRTGGIPSYEQYFGPGTRLTVT.

This clonotype has just a few counts. The chain recombines TRBV6-1 with TRBJ1-5; 8 bases are a match to TRBD1. CDR1 is MNHNS and CDR2 is SASEGT in the germline V gene. The CDR3 contains 14 residues. J gave up 6 bases and V 6 bases, and 7 bases lay outside the gene matches. The CDR3 bases are TGTGCCAGCAGGCCTTACAGGGGGGGTCAGCCCCAGCATTTT. Its translation: CASRPYRGGQPQHF.

V and J are TRBV14 and TRBJ2-1; weak D call: TRBD2 (8 bases). Trimming took 7 bases from V and 5 from J, leaving 15 bases between them. The CDR3 spans 14 residues. Germline-derived CDR1 and CDR2 are SGHDN and FVKESK. The CDR3, as DNA: TGTGCCAGCAACAGGGGACTAGGGCACAATGAGCAGTTCTTC. This encodes CASNRGLGHNEQFF.

This clonotype was observed a handful of times. The chain uses TRBV20-1 and TRBJ1-2; maybe TRBD1 (5 bases). V lost 3 bases, J lost 4 bases, and 12 bases lay in between. Looked up from germline, CDR1 is DFQATT and CDR2 is SNEGSKA (reference sequence). The CDR3 runs to 13 residues. For the CDR3, the DNA is TGCAGTGCTAGGGACTATGACAGCTATGGCTACACCTTC. Its translation: CSARDYDSYGYTF.

A few counts support this clonotype. The chain uses TRBV7-9 and TRBJ2-3; D not resolved. Trimming removed 5 bases from V and 0 bases from J, with 9 bases in between. Germline loops: CDR1 SEHNR, CDR2 FQNEAQ (reference sequence). The CDR3 extends over 14 amino acids. CDR3 coding DNA: TGTGCCAGCAGCCACATTCCTAGCACAGATACGCAGTATTTT. Amino acids: CASSHIPSTDTQYF.

This clonotype was found a few times. The V and J genes are TRBV6-1 and TRBJ1-1; D call uncertain. V dropped 7 bases and J dropped 0 bases, with 9 bases sitting between them. The CDR3 is 13 residues long. Germline V gene data show CDR1 as MNHNS and CDR2 as SASEGT. The CDR3 protein is CASNPNLNTEAFF. CDR3 DNA sequence: TGTGCCAGCAACCCCAACTTGAACACTGAAGCTTTCTTT.

This clonotype has ten or more counts. This chain links TRBV12-3 or TRBV12-4 with TRBJ2-1, with 8 bases that match TRBD1. The CDR3 is 14 residues long. Germline trimming cut 5 bases from V and 4 bases from J; bases unmatched to any gene: 4. CDR3 nucleotide sequence: TGTGCCAGCAGTATCGGGACAGGTTACAATGAGCAGTTCTTC. This sequence encodes CASSIGTGYNEQFF.

This clonotype has a handful of counts. The chain recombines TRBV29-1 with TRBJ2-1; D is ambiguous. The germline CDR1 and CDR2 sequences are SQVTM and ANQGSEA. The CDR3 spans 10 residues. Trimming cost V 4 bases and J 9 bases, with 7 bases left between them. The CDR3 DNA is TGCAGCGTTGCTCTGGGTGAGCAGTTCTTC. Translated, it gives CSVALGEQFF.

This clonotype was detected many times. CDR3 sequence reads: CASSLAGGAYGYTF. The CDR3 DNA sequence: TGTGCCAGCAGTTTGGCAGGGGGCGCCTATGGCTACACCTTC. This sequence joins TRBV12-3 or TRBV12-4 and TRBJ1-2, with TRBD1 matching over 8 bases. Losses at the gene ends were 3 bases for V and 4 bases for J; bases not matched to a gene: 4. The CDR3 runs 14 residues.

The chain links TRBV20-1 to TRBJ2-7, with a weak D call TRBD2 (6 bases). Germline CDR1 reads DFQATT; CDR2 reads SNEGSKA (reference sequence). V was shortened by 0 bases and J by 2 bases, with 11 bases between the two germline ends. This CDR3 has 14 residues. CDR3 nucleotide sequence: TGCAGTGCTAGAGATCGGGGGTCAGCCTACGAGCAGTACTTC. It yields the protein CSARDRGSAYEQYF.

This clonotype has a handful of counts. The chain has TRBV6-6 and TRBJ2-1; unclear D gene. CDR1 is MNHNY and CDR2 is SVGAGI in the germline V gene (reference sequence). The CDR3 is 13 residues long. V shed 0 bases and J shed 3 bases, with 3 bases lying between them. CDR3 region: CASSYSNYNEQFF. Written as DNA, the CDR3 is TGTGCCAGCAGTTACTCGAACTACAATGAGCAGTTCTTC.

This clonotype was counted a few times. The chain carries TRBV28 and TRBJ2-4, with D hard to call. The CDR3 spans 16 residues. V shed 1 base and J shed 0 bases, with 10 bases lying between them. Germline V gene sequence: CDR1 MDHEN, CDR2 SYDVKM. CDR3 DNA sequence: TGTGCCAGCAGTTTATTTGTAGCTCTAGCCAAAAACATTCAGTACTTC. Translated: CASSLFVALAKNIQYF.

This clonotype was seen at least ten times. The rearrangement uses TRBV12-3 or TRBV12-4 and TRBJ2-1, with 9 bases fitting TRBD2. The ends lost 5 bases at V and 7 bases at J; junction bases unmatched: 9. This CDR3 contains 15 residues. The CDR3 loop is CASSPPGLAGNEQFF. CDR3 in DNA: TGTGCCAGCAGTCCTCCGGGACTAGCAGGTAATGAGCAGTTCTTC.

The chain employs TRBV5-6 and TRBJ2-5; 9 nucleotides line up with TRBD2. Trimming at V came to 0 bases and at J to 0 bases, leaving 3 bases not matched to a gene. CDR1 is SGHDT, CDR2 YYEEEE, per germline. The CDR3 sequence is 16 residues long. The CDR3 reads CASSLAPSGDQETQYF. For the CDR3, the DNA is TGTGCCAGCAGCTTGGCTCCTAGCGGGGACCAAGAGACCCAGTACTTC. Full variable domain (rest looked up from reference TRBV5-6 and TRBJ2-5): DAGVTQSPTHLIKTRGQQVTLRCSPKSGHDTVSWYQQALGQGPQFIFQYYEEEERQRGNFPDRFSGHQFPNYSSELNVNALLLGDSALYLCASSLAPSGDQETQYFGPGTRLLVL.

The chain uses TRBV4-3 and TRBJ2-7; TRBD2 matches 7 bases. Germline CDR1 reads LGHNA; CDR2 reads YSLEER. V was clipped by 3 bases and J by 3 bases; unmatched bases: 8. The CDR3 consists of 15 residues. The CDR3 sequence: CASSQASGTNYEQYF. The CDR3 nucleotides are TGCGCCAGCAGCCAGGCCTCCGGGACTAACTACGAGCAGTACTTC.

The rearrangement joins TRBV7-6 to TRBJ2-5; D perhaps matches TRBD1 (6 bases). Trimming pared 5 bases from V and 4 bases from J, leaving 29 bases between. The CDR3 spans 19 residues. Germline CDR1 SGHVS, CDR2 FNYEAQ. In DNA, the CDR3 is TGTGCCAGCAGCCTAACCCGCCAAGGGGCAGGGGCAATTGGAGAGACCCAGTACTTC. Translated, it gives CASSLTRQGAGAIGETQYF.

This clonotype showed up many times. The chain combines TRBV5-1 with TRBJ1-1; no reliable D call. V shed 1 base and J shed 0 bases, with 13 bases lying between them. The germline V gene encodes CDR1 SGHRS and CDR2 YFSETQ. CDR3 length equals 16 residues. DNA of the CDR3: TGCGCCAGCAGCTTGAGGGCGATGGGCTTGAACACTGAAGCTTTCTTT. Its protein is CASSLRAMGLNTEAFF.

In its sample, this clonotype was seen many times. This rearrangement joins TRBV4-1 to TRBJ2-1, with unresolved D. CDR1 is MGHRA and CDR2 is YSYEKL in the germline V gene. CDR3 length: 15 residues. V lost 0 bases, J lost 2 bases, and 8 bases lay in between. CDR3 loop: CASSQDPDTYNEQFF. CDR3 sequence (DNA): TGCGCCAGCAGCCAAGATCCTGATACCTACAATGAGCAGTTCTTC.

This clonotype has more than one count but fewer than ten. This chain links TRBV10-3 with TRBJ1-6, with 7 bases fitting TRBD1. The CDR3 spans 13 residues. V gave up 11 bases and J gave up 7 bases; unmatched junction bases: 8. CDR1 is ENHRY, CDR2 SYGVKD, per germline. The CDR3 nucleotides are TGTGCCGCCACCGGGACAGAGAATTCACCCCTCCACTTT. Encoded protein: CAATGTENSPLHF.

This clonotype was found a few times. The V call is TRBV28, the J call TRBJ2-1; TRBD2 matches 7 bases. The J segment lost 4 bases and the V segment lost 3 bases, leaving 3 bases of the junction unmatched. The germline CDR1 and CDR2 sequences are MDHEN and SYDVKM. The CDR3 contains 14 residues. CDR3 sequence reads: CASSLAGEYNEQFF. The CDR3 nucleotides read TGTGCCAGCAGTTTGGCGGGAGAGTACAATGAGCAGTTCTTC.

This clonotype is labeled as medium-sized. CDR3 nucleotide sequence: TGTGCCAGCAGCACTCCACCGGGACAGGGGGCCTACAATGAGCAGTTCTTC. Residues: CASSTPPGQGAYNEQFF. The chain combines TRBV7-8 with TRBJ2-1; TRBD1 matches 11 bases. Trimming removed 5 bases from V and 2 bases from J; junction bases left unmatched: 8. This CDR3 comprises 17 residues. CDR1 SGHVS and CDR2 FQNEAQ come from the germline V gene.